The present T cell receptor beta chain was sequenced within a study of shared clonotypes between healthy human individuals. Notes on the study in general: Naive subsets tended to show greater estimated richness than memory subsets. The small donor group covered limited genetic and exposure diversity.

The data were produced by immunoSEQ multiplex PCR, yet TCRdb's version contains in-frame clones alone and is incomplete. This table has a few hundred thousand clones, almost 97% appearing once. V dropped 6 bases and J dropped 2 bases, with 13 bases sitting between them. The CDR3 is 14 amino acids. The germline CDR1 and CDR2 sequences are LNHDA and SQIVND (reference sequence). This clone was counted between two and nine times. What it binds is not known. All donors were Caucasian adults living in Nashville, Tennessee. The sequenced sample was naive CD4+ T cells sorted from blood. Subset given: CD45RA+ positively selected. The genes are TRBV19 and TRBJ1-2, with D hard to call. This sequence originates from a woman younger than 45 in good health. The CDR3: CASRVVWQNYGYTF. CDR3 bases: TGTGCCAGTAGAGTGGTATGGCAGAACTATGGCTACACCTTC.